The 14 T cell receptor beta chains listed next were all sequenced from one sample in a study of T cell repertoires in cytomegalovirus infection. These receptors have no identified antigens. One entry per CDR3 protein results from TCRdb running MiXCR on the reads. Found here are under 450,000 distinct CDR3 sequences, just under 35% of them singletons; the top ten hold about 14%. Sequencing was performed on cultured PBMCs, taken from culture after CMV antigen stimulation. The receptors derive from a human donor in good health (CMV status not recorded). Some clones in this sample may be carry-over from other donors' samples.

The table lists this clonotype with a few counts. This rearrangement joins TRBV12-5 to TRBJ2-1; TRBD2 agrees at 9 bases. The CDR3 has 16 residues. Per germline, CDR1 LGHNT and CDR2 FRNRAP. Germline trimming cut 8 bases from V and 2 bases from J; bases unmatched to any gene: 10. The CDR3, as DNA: TGTGCTAGTACTGCTGGCGGGAGGGCCGCCTACAATGAGCAGTTCTTC. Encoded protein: CASTAGGRAAYNEQFF.

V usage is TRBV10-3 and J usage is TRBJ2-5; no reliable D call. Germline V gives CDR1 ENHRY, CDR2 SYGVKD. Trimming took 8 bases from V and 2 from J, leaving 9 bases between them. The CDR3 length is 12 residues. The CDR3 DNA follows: TGTGCCATCGGCGACGGACAAGAGACCCAGTACTTC. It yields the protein CAIGDGQETQYF.

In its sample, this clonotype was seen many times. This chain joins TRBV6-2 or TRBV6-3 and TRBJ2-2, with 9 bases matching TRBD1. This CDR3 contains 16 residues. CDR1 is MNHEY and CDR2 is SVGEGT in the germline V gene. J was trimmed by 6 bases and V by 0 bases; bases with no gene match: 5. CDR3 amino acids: CASSYSGTGIAGELFF. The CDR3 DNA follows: TGTGCCAGCAGTTACTCTGGGACAGGGATTGCCGGGGAGCTGTTTTTT.

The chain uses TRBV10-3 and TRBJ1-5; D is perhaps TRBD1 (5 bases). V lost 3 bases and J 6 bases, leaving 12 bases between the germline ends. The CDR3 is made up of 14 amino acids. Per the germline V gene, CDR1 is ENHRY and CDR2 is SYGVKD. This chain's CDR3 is CAISEGRGSQPQHF. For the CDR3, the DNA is TGTGCCATCAGTGAAGGTAGGGGAAGTCAGCCCCAGCATTTT.

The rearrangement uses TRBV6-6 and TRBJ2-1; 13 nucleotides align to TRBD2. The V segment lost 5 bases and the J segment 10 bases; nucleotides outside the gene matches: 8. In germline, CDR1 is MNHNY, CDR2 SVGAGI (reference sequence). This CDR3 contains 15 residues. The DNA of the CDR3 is TGTGCCAGCAGTGGGACTAGCGGGAACCTTTGGGAGCAGTTCTTC. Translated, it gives CASSGTSGNLWEQFF.

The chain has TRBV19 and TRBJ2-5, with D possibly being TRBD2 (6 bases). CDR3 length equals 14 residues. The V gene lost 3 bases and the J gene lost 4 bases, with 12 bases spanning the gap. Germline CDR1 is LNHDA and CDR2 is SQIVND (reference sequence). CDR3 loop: CASSIRLARETQYF. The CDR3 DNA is TGTGCCAGTAGTATCCGGCTAGCGAGAGAGACCCAGTACTTC.

The CDR3: CASSGLAGGAETQYF. The CDR3 DNA is TGTGCCAGCAGCGGACTAGCGGGAGGGGCAGAGACCCAGTACTTC. The gene calls are TRBV6-8 and TRBJ2-5; 15 bases are shared with TRBD2. This CDR3 contains 15 residues. The V gene end was trimmed by 6 bases and the J gene end by 4 bases; junction bases not matched to a gene: 3. CDR1 is MNHGY, CDR2 SAAAGT, per germline.

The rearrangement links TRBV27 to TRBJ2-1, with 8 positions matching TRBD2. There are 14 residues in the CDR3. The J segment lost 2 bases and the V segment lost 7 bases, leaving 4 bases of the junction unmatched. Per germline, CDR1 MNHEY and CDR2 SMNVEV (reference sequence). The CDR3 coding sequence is TGTGCCAGCAAATTAGCGGGACCCTACAATGAGCAGTTCTTC. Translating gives CASKLAGPYNEQFF.

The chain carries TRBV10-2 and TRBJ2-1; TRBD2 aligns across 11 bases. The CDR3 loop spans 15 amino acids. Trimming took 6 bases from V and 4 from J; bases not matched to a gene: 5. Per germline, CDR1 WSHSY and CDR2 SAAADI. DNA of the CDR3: TGCGCCAGCAGGGAAACTAGCGGGAGTTACAATGAGCAGTTCTTC. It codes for CASRETSGSYNEQFF.

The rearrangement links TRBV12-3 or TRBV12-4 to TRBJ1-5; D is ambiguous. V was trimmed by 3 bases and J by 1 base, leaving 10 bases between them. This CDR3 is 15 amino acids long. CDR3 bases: TGTGCCAGCAGTTTTAACCCCCCAAGCAATCAGCCCCAGCATTTT. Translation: CASSFNPPSNQPQHF.

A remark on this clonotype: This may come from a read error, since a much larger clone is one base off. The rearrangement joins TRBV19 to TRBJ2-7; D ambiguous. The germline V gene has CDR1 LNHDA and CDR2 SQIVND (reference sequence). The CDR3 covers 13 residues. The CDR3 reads CASSVRSSYEQCF. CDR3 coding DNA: TGTGCCAGTAGTGTCAGAAGCTCCTACGAGCAGTGCTTC.

CDR3 sequence reads: CATSDFSDRTFSDTQYF. The DNA of the CDR3 is TGTGCCACCAGTGATTTTTCGGACAGAACTTTTTCAGATACGCAGTATTTT. V and J are TRBV24-1 and TRBJ2-3; maybe TRBD1 (6 bases). Trimming pared 1 base from V and 4 bases from J, leaving 17 bases between. The CDR3 covers 17 residues. Germline values: CDR1 KGHDR, CDR2 SFDVKD.

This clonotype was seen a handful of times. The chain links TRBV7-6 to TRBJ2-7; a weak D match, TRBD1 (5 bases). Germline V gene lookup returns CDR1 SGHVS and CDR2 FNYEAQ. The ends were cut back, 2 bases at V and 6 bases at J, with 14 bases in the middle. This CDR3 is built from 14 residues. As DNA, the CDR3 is TGTGCCAGCAGCTTAACCCCCCAGGGCGGCGAGCAGTACTTC. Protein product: CASSLTPQGGEQYF.

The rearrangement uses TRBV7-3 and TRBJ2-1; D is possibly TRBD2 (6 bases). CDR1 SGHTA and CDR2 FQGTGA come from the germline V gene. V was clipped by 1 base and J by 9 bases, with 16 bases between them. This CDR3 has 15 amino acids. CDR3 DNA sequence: TGTGCCAGCAGCTTAAGCGGGACGGTTAGTAGTGAGCAGTTCTTC. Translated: CASSLSGTVSSEQFF.